The text below deals with one TCR beta chain. The data were obtained in a study of blood T cell repertoires in COVID-19. For the study at large: Samples came from the United States, Italy and Spain, spanning acute and convalescent COVID-19. T cells, B-cell-depleted T cells, or PBMCs supplied cDNA or gDNA.

The repertoire was sequenced with immunoSEQ multiplex PCR; TCRdb's copy has only in-frame clones and lacks some. The profile shows about 160,000 clones, more than 80% of them singletons. This TCR was sampled from a man in his sixties with acute or convalescent COVID-19. Sequences were obtained from peripheral blood.

Here the CDR3 DNA reads TGTGCCAGCAGTGAATTGACGGGTAATGAAAAACTGTTTTTT. It codes for CASSELTGNEKLFF. The V and J genes are TRBV2 and TRBJ1-4; unclear D gene. Germline CDR1 reads SNHLY; CDR2 reads FYNNEI. The ends were cut back, 2 bases at V and 4 bases at J, with 8 bases in the middle. This CDR3 has 14 residues.